The clone carrying this T cell receptor beta chain was picked up a small number of times. Its antigen is undetermined. Distinct nucleotide sequences in the sample also encode this CDR3. These data come from a study of shared clonotypes between healthy human individuals. Turning to the study itself: Each donor's CD8 memory used one plate, CD8 naive two, each CD4 subset three. Study-wide results and caveats: What naive subsets generally showed was a larger estimated richness than memory subsets showed. Depth of sequencing was expected to influence donor clonotype sharing.

Germline V gene sequence: CDR1 MNHEY, CDR2 SVGAGI. V lost 2 bases to trimming and J lost 5 bases, with 6 bases between them. The CDR3 has 12 residues. Adult Caucasians living in Nashville, Tennessee made up all of the donors. The method was immunoSEQ multiplex PCR; TCRdb's version includes in-frame clones alone and lacks a portion of them. The sample consists of millions of clones, over 85% of them appearing once. Sequencing input: naive CD4+ T cells sorted from blood. Subset of the sample: CD45RA+ positively selected. The chain couples TRBV6-5 to TRBJ1-2, with a possible D match to TRBD1 (5 bases). This clonotype originated in a man in his late teens or twenties in good health. The CDR3 coding sequence is TGTGCCAGCAGTTACCCAGGGTATGGCTACACCTTC. Its translation: CASSYPGYGYTF.